The 24 T cell receptor beta chains given below trace back to one sample, sequenced in a study of identical twins. Via MiXCR, TCRdb re-called the 5' RACE reads, giving one row per CDR3 protein. The sample lists approximately 150,000 distinct CDR3 sequences, roughly 3.5% seen once, with around 8.1% in the top ten. Sequencing used memory T cells sorted from blood. These TCRs come from a man between 18 and 29 years old in good health.

The chain carries TRBV3-1 and TRBJ2-5, with D possibly being TRBD1 (5 bases). Trimming took off 2 bases at V and 2 bases at J, with 12 bases between the two ends. CDR3 size: 15 residues. CDR1 and CDR2 (germline): LGHDT, YNNKEL (reference sequence). For the CDR3, the DNA is TGTGCCAGCAGCCAAAACAAGGGGTTACAAGAGACCCAGTACTTC. Its translation is CASSQNKGLQETQYF.

This clonotype was counted ten times or more. The chain couples TRBV12-3 or TRBV12-4 to TRBJ2-7; 8 nucleotides line up with TRBD2. Unmatched junction bases numbered 9, after V lost 5 bases and J lost 3 bases. The CDR3 has 15 amino acids. The CDR3 DNA follows: TGTGCCAGCAGTCTTCCCCCCAGCGGGGGCTACGAGCAGTACTTC. The encoded protein is CASSLPPSGGYEQYF.

This clonotype has ten or more counts. The chain is built from TRBV4-3 and TRBJ2-7; 7 nucleotides agree with TRBD2. The CDR3 is 15 amino acids. Germline V gives CDR1 LGHNA, CDR2 YSLEER. Trimming at V came to 0 bases and at J to 5 bases, leaving 7 bases not matched to a gene. CDR3 amino acids: CASSQEWRENDEQYF. CDR3 bases: TGCGCCAGCAGCCAAGAGTGGCGGGAGAACGACGAGCAGTACTTC.

This clonotype was seen many times. CDR3 protein: CASSYSLTSGRYDNEQFF. CDR3 coding DNA: TGTGCCAGCAGTTACTCGTTAACTAGCGGGAGGTACGACAATGAGCAGTTCTTC. The chain recombines TRBV6-2 or TRBV6-3 with TRBJ2-1; TRBD2 matches at 12 bases. Trimming at V came to 0 bases and at J to 5 bases, leaving 8 bases not matched to a gene. CDR1 is MNHEY, CDR2 SVGEGT, per germline. The CDR3 covers 18 residues.

This clonotype has at least ten counts. This chain uses TRBV28 with TRBJ1-1; possible D gene TRBD1, 6 bases. Germline V CDR1 and CDR2: MDHEN, SYDVKM. The CDR3 length is 14 residues. Trimming removed 6 bases at V and 1 base at J, with 12 bases between. The DNA for the CDR3 is TGTGCCAGCAGCCGACCGGGACAGAACACTGAAGCTTTCTTT. Protein sequence: CASSRPGQNTEAFF.

The table lists this clonotype with many counts. This chain joins TRBV7-8 and TRBJ1-3; the match to TRBD1 covers 8 bases. Germline values: CDR1 SGHVS, CDR2 FQNEAQ. V lost 5 bases and J lost 9; bases outside the gene matches: 6. This CDR3 contains 13 residues. The CDR3, as DNA: TGTGCCAGCAGCGACGGACAGGGAGGCACCATATATTTT. This encodes CASSDGQGGTIYF.

This chain joins TRBV2 and TRBJ1-5; D is unclear. This CDR3 region has 15 residues. Trimming left V 6 bases short and J 3 bases short, with 15 bases between. CDR1 and CDR2 from the germline V gene are SNHLY and FYNNEI. CDR3 DNA: TGTGCCAGCAGGGAGCTAGGGTTGGCCAATCAGCCCCAGCATTTT. It translates to CASRELGLANQPQHF.

This clonotype appeared many times. V gene TRBV30 combines with J gene TRBJ1-2; D gene unclear. V lost 5 bases and J 7 bases, leaving 20 bases between the germline ends. Germline CDR1 is GTSNPN and CDR2 is SVGIG (reference sequence). The CDR3 is made up of 14 amino acids. The CDR3 loop is CAWEPVHRAIGYTF. CDR3 nucleotides: TGTGCCTGGGAACCAGTCCATCGGGCTATTGGCTACACCTTC.

There are many counts of this clonotype. The chain couples TRBV2 to TRBJ2-7; D ambiguous. V was cut by 8 bases and J by 2 bases, with 10 bases left in between. The germline gives CDR1 SNHLY, CDR2 FYNNEI. This CDR3 is built from 12 residues. CDR3 in amino acids: CASGSATYEQYV. DNA of the CDR3: TGTGCCAGCGGATCAGCGACCTACGAGCAGTACGTC.

This clonotype was detected ten times or more. V gene TRBV3-1 combines with J gene TRBJ2-2; D call uncertain. The CDR3 covers 15 residues. CDR1 is LGHDT and CDR2 is YNNKEL in the germline V gene (reference sequence). V lost 1 base, J lost 1 base, and 7 bases lay in between. In DNA, the CDR3 is TGTGCCAGCAGCCAAGGCATCCAGAACACCGGGGAGCTGTTTTTT. Encoded protein: CASSQGIQNTGELFF.

This clonotype was picked up many times. The chain combines TRBV5-1 with TRBJ1-2; D is uncertain. Trimming cost V 3 bases and J 3 bases, with 9 bases left between them. There are 13 residues in the CDR3. Per germline, CDR1 SGHRS and CDR2 YFSETQ. This chain's CDR3 is CASSSDGYYGYTF. CDR3 in DNA: TGCGCCAGCAGCTCGGACGGTTACTATGGCTACACCTTC. Using reference TRBV5-1 and TRBJ1-2 for the parts outside the CDR3, the full variable domain is KAGVTQTPRYLIKTRGQQVTLSCSPISGHRSVSWYQQTPGQGLQFLFEYFSETQRNKGNFPGRFSGRQFSNSRSEMNVSTLELGDSALYLCASSSDGYYGYTFGSGTRLTVV.

In this sample, this clonotype turned up a few times. The chain uses TRBV5-1 and TRBJ1-1; D may be TRBD1 (5 bases). V was cut by 3 bases and J by 5 bases, with 11 bases left in between. From germline, CDR1 is SGHRS and CDR2 YFSETQ. This CDR3 contains 13 residues. CDR3 coding DNA: TGCGCCAGCAGCTACTCAGGGACGACTGAAGCTTTCTTT. Protein: CASSYSGTTEAFF.

There are a few counts of this clonotype. The chain combines TRBV6-5 with TRBJ2-5; D remains ambiguous. CDR1 is MNHEY and CDR2 is SVGAGI in the germline V gene. Trimming cost V 0 bases and J 3 bases, with 11 bases left between them. The CDR3 contains 15 residues. CDR3 in amino acids: CASSYSLHNEETQYF. The CDR3 DNA sequence: TGTGCCAGCAGTTACTCTTTGCATAACGAAGAGACCCAGTACTTC.

This clonotype showed up many times. V is TRBV3-1 and J is TRBJ1-1, with D possibly matching TRBD1 (5 bases). The length of the CDR3 is 13 residues. The germline V and J ends were trimmed by 2 bases and 4 bases, with 8 bases remaining between them. CDR1 and CDR2 (germline): LGHDT, YNNKEL (reference sequence). CDR3 nucleotide sequence: TGTGCCAGCAGCCAACCAGGGTCCACTGAAGCTTTCTTT. As protein: CASSQPGSTEAFF.

A note on this clonotype: A read error is possible here, since a much larger clone lies one base away. The rearrangement uses TRBV5-6 and TRBJ2-3; D not resolved. This CDR3 has 15 residues. The V end lost 4 bases, the J end lost 4 bases, and 16 bases lay between the germline ends. Germline V gives CDR1 SGHDT, CDR2 YYEEEE. Written as DNA, the CDR3 is TGTGCCAGCAGCGAAGGTTGGCAGGTGTCAGATACGCAGTATTTT. Protein sequence: CASSEGWQVSDTQYF.

This clonotype has a single count. This sequence may be a read error, since a much larger clone differs from it by one base. This rearrangement joins TRBV20-1 to TRBJ1-1, with no clear D. The germline V gene encodes CDR1 DFQATT and CDR2 SNEGSKA (reference sequence). This CDR3 has 15 residues. Deletions cut 0 bases from V and 4 bases from J, with 15 bases between. The CDR3 DNA sequence: TGCAGTGCTAGAGATTGGAACGACATGAGCACTGAAGCTTTCTTT. As protein: CSARDWNDMSTEAFF.

In its sample, this clonotype was seen many times. The chain links TRBV7-2 to TRBJ2-5, with unresolved D. Germline values: CDR1 SGHTA, CDR2 FQGNSA. Trimming left V 0 bases short and J 1 base short, with 3 bases between. This CDR3 has 13 amino acids. The CDR3 sequence: CASSLAPQETQYF. CDR3 coding DNA: TGTGCCAGCAGCTTAGCGCCCCAAGAGACCCAGTACTTC.

This clonotype was found many times. The gene calls are TRBV5-1 and TRBJ1-4; D gene uncertain. Deletions cut 0 bases from V and 8 bases from J, with 20 bases between. The CDR3 is 17 amino acids. CDR1 is SGHRS and CDR2 is YFSETQ in the germline V gene. DNA of the CDR3: TGCGCCAGCAGCTTGGCCGGGCGGGGAGCGCGGAGGGAAAAACTGTTTTTT. Amino acid sequence: CASSLAGRGARREKLFF.

At least ten counts were recorded for this clonotype. The chain joins TRBV20-1 to TRBJ2-1, with a possible D match to TRBD2 (6 bases). V was trimmed by 5 bases and J by 3 bases, leaving 20 bases between them. This CDR3 contains 16 residues. CDR1 DFQATT and CDR2 SNEGSKA come from the germline V gene (reference sequence). The CDR3 region has the DNA TGCAGTGCTTCGCCGTCTAGCGCTCGGTACTACAATGAGCAGTTCTTC. Translated: CSASPSSARYYNEQFF.

This clonotype was recorded many times. The J gene is TRBJ2-1, the V gene TRBV20-1, with a tentative D call TRBD2 (5 bases). The germline V gene encodes CDR1 DFQATT and CDR2 SNEGSKA (reference sequence). Trimming left V 3 bases short and J 2 bases short, with 14 bases between. The CDR3 runs to 15 residues. CDR3 protein: CSASRWRLAYNEQFF. The CDR3 bases are TGCAGTGCTAGTCGGTGGAGGCTAGCCTACAATGAGCAGTTCTTC.

This clonotype has just a few counts. As DNA, the CDR3 is TGTGCCAGCAGTAGAAGGGACGGATACGAGCAGTACGTC. Residues: CASSRRDGYEQYV. J is TRBJ2-7 and V is TRBV27; D may be TRBD1 or TRBD2 (5 bases each). Germline lookup yields CDR1 MNHEY and CDR2 SMNVEV (reference sequence). The CDR3 loop spans 13 amino acids. V was cut by 5 bases and J by 4 bases, with 12 bases left in between.

This clonotype has more than one count but fewer than ten. The J gene is TRBJ2-4, the V gene TRBV4-3; a weak D match, TRBD2 (6 bases). V lost 1 base and J 7 bases, leaving 11 bases between the germline ends. Germline CDR1 reads LGHNA; CDR2 reads YSLEER. The CDR3 has 14 amino acids. CDR3 loop: CASSQAGRGNIQYF. As DNA, the CDR3 is TGCGCCAGCAGCCAAGCTGGCCGGGGGAACATTCAGTACTTC.

The chain is built from TRBV5-1 and TRBJ2-5; a possible D gene is TRBD1 (5 bases). V was cut by 0 bases and J by 1 base, with 13 bases left in between. The CDR3 sequence is 16 residues long. CDR1 is SGHRS and CDR2 is YFSETQ in the germline V gene. The CDR3 reads CASSLGWSGAQETQYF. The CDR3 DNA sequence: TGCGCCAGCAGCTTGGGCTGGTCTGGGGCCCAAGAGACCCAGTACTTC.

This clonotype has at least ten counts. This chain joins TRBV5-5 and TRBJ2-7; TRBD1 matches at 9 bases. CDR3 size: 14 residues. Trimming removed 4 bases from V and 4 bases from J; junction bases left unmatched: 6. From germline, CDR1 is SGHKS and CDR2 YYEKEE (reference sequence). CDR3: CASSMGQGRYEQYF. The CDR3 nucleotides read TGTGCCAGCAGCATGGGACAGGGCAGGTACGAGCAGTACTTC.